This entry lists 9 T cell receptor beta chains sequenced from one sample in a study of siplizumab effects on memory and regulatory T cells. Libraries were prepared by immunoSEQ multiplex PCR; TCRdb keeps only in-frame clonotypes and omits some of them. This table holds about 72,000 clones, about 90% found once. Sequencing used CD8+ T cells sorted from blood. The source of these receptors is a human donor in good health.

This rearrangement joins TRBV6-1 to TRBJ1-1, with a possible D match to TRBD1 (5 bases). The CDR3 contains 14 residues. V was pared by 6 bases and J by 2 bases, with 13 bases between. Germline V gene sequence: CDR1 MNHNS, CDR2 SASEGT. CDR3 coding DNA: TGTGCCAGCAGGCCGGGACTCACTAACACTGAAGCTTTCTTT. Encoded protein: CASRPGLTNTEAFF.

This chain joins TRBV12-5 and TRBJ1-2; D might be TRBD1 (6 bases). The V end was cut by 3 bases, the J end by 2 bases, with 10 bases between. Germline CDR1 and CDR2: LGHNT and FRNRAP. CDR3 length: 14 residues. CDR3 sequence reads: CASGLQTGNYGYTF. CDR3 DNA sequence: TGTGCTAGTGGTTTACAGACAGGAAACTATGGCTACACCTTC. Filled out from reference TRBV12-5 and TRBJ1-2, the complete variable domain reads DARVTQTPRHKVTEMGQEVTMRCQPILGHNTVFWYRQTMMQGLELLAYFRNRAPLDDSGMPKDRFSAEMPDATLATLKIQPSEPRDSAVYFCASGLQTGNYGYTFGSGTRLTVV.

The CDR3 coding sequence is TGCGCCAGCAGCCAAAGGACAGGGTCCTACGAGCAGTACTTC. As protein: CASSQRTGSYEQYF. The chain combines TRBV4-1 with TRBJ2-7; 8 bases fit TRBD1. The V segment lost 2 bases and the J segment 1 base; nucleotides outside the gene matches: 1. This CDR3 is built from 14 residues. From germline, CDR1 is MGHRA and CDR2 YSYEKL.

The chain joins TRBV5-8 to TRBJ2-5; 8 bases agree with TRBD1. The end of the DNA fits TRBJ2-7 better, so the J call may be wrong. The germline CDR1 and CDR2 sequences are SGHTS and YDEGEE. The CDR3 has 15 residues. Here the CDR3 DNA reads TGTGCCAGCAGCCCCTGGACAGGGAGCTCCTACGAGCAGTACTTC. It specifies CASSPWTGSSYEQYF.

To note about this clone: One end of the junction fails to match germline, which may point to a read error. V and J are TRBV4-1 and TRBJ1-3, with unresolved D. Per germline, CDR1 MGHRA and CDR2 YSYEKL. This CDR3 is built from 15 residues. CDR3: CAGSQERQGGNTIYF. The CDR3 DNA reads as TGCGCCGGCAGCCAAGAGCGACAAGGTGGAAACACCATATATTTT.

In its sample, this clone ranks as medium-sized. The chain carries TRBV5-1 and TRBJ1-2, with D possibly matching TRBD1 (5 bases). The CDR3 sequence is 18 residues long. The germline gives CDR1 SGHRS, CDR2 YFSETQ. Trimming stripped 3 bases from V and 6 bases from J, with 27 bases between. The CDR3 loop is CASSSGFERSGRTHGYTF. The CDR3 nucleotides read TGCGCCAGCAGCTCGGGGTTTGAGAGGTCAGGGAGGACTCATGGCTACACCTTC.

The chain recombines TRBV2 with TRBJ2-1; D ambiguous. Per the germline V gene, CDR1 is SNHLY and CDR2 is FYNNEI. This CDR3 has 13 amino acids. Trimming left V 3 bases short and J 4 bases short, with 7 bases between. CDR3 region: CASSDWAYNEQFF. CDR3 DNA sequence: TGTGCCAGCAGTGATTGGGCGTACAATGAGCAGTTCTTC.

This chain joins TRBV7-9 and TRBJ1-2; possibly TRBD1 for D (6 bases). This CDR3 is built from 16 residues. V was cut by 1 base and J by 3 bases, with 15 bases left in between. CDR1 is SEHNR and CDR2 is FQNEAQ in the germline V gene (reference sequence). The CDR3 loop is CASSLGPGVGDYGYTF. The CDR3 nucleotides are TGTGCCAGCAGCTTAGGGCCAGGGGTTGGGGACTATGGCTACACCTTC.

The chain recombines TRBV7-8 with TRBJ1-3; possible D gene TRBD1, 6 bases. The CDR3 sequence is 15 residues long. V lost 1 base to trimming and J lost 0 bases, with 7 bases between them. Germline lookup yields CDR1 SGHVS and CDR2 FQNEAQ. CDR3 protein: CASSLGTDSGNTIYF. The DNA for the CDR3 is TGTGCCAGCAGCTTAGGGACAGACTCTGGAAACACCATATATTTT.